This T cell receptor beta chain was documented in a study of T cell repertoires in cytomegalovirus infection. Study findings and constraints: Adding up the frequency of public TCR beta families identified people who carried CMV plus the relevant HLA. Within the response measured ex vivo, HLA-C-restricted CMV-specific TCR beta clonotypes were dominant.

The table lists this clonotype with many counts. What it binds is not known. TCRdb used MiXCR to reprocess the reads, holding one entry per CDR3 protein. The sample lists approximately 700,000 distinct CDR3 sequences; under 40% were seen once. The CDR3 is made up of 16 amino acids. Between the trimmed V and J ends, which lost 5 bases and 0 bases, there was a span of 13 bases. Germline V gene sequence: CDR1 SGHTA, CDR2 FQGNSA. Material: PBMCs. This clonotype was sampled from a human donor in good health (CMV status not recorded). Some clones in this sample may be carry-over from other donors' samples. The genes are TRBV7-2 and TRBJ1-4, with a possible D match to TRBD1 (5 bases). In DNA, the CDR3 is TGTGCCAGCAGCCTAACCCTGACAGCAACTAATGAAAAACTGTTTTTT. Translating it yields CASSLTLTATNEKLFF.